The 24 T cell receptor beta chains in this list originate from one sample, sequenced in a study of cytomegalovirus exposure and HLA in healthy donors. 60 Vbeta and 13 Jbeta primers were used in PCR. Clones were sequenced by immunoSEQ multiplex PCR, and TCRdb holds only the in-frame ones, with some missing. The sample lists some 150,000 clones, around 60% seen once, with 7% to 8.5% in the top ten. Sample: PBMCs. The receptors were sampled from a woman in her fifties or sixties in good health and CMV-seropositive.

V usage is TRBV5-1 and J usage is TRBJ2-2, with 7 bases matching TRBD2. Germline V gene sequence: CDR1 SGHRS, CDR2 YFSETQ. V shed 1 base and J 2 bases; nucleotides not matched to a gene: 8. This CDR3 is 17 amino acids long. As DNA, the CDR3 is TGCGCCAGCAGCTTGTTCGTGGGCGGGAGAAACACCGGGGAGCTGTTTTTT. This gives the protein CASSLFVGGRNTGELFF.

The chain combines TRBV10-1 with TRBJ2-2; D is possibly TRBD1 (6 bases). The CDR3 runs 15 residues. Germline assignment: CDR1 WNHNN and CDR2 SYGVQD (reference sequence). Trimming left V 0 bases short and J 5 bases short, with 10 bases between. The CDR3 DNA follows: TGCGCCAGCAGTGAGTCGATAACAGGGACCGGGGAGCTGTTTTTT. Translation gives CASSESITGTGELFF.

J is TRBJ2-2 and V is TRBV15, with D perhaps matching TRBD1 (5 bases). CDR1 is LNHNV, CDR2 YYDKDF, per germline (reference sequence). CDR3 size: 16 residues. Trimming pared 0 bases from V and 0 bases from J, leaving 8 bases between. The CDR3 DNA reads TGTGCCACCAGCAGAGATCAGGGCACGAACACCGGGGAGCTGTTTTTT. Translating gives CATSRDQGTNTGELFF.

The V and J genes are TRBV11-1 and TRBJ2-5; 9 bases fit TRBD2. The tail of the sequence fits TRBJ2-7 better, so the J call may be wrong. CDR1 and CDR2 (germline): SGHAT, FQDESV (reference sequence). The CDR3 contains 18 residues. The CDR3 DNA follows: TGTGCCAGCAGCTTAGAGGGAGCACGACTAGCGGACTCCTACGAGCAGTACTTC. Translated: CASSLEGARLADSYEQYF.

The gene calls are TRBV6-1 and TRBJ2-1; TRBD2 aligns across 12 bases. Per germline, CDR1 MNHNS and CDR2 SASEGT. This CDR3 is 17 amino acids long. V lost 4 bases to trimming and J lost 0 bases; unmatched junction nucleotides: 4. The CDR3 DNA follows: TGTGCCAGCAGTGGACTAGCGGGAGCTAGCTCCTACAATGAGCAGTTCTTC. Encoded protein: CASSGLAGASSYNEQFF.

The V gene is TRBV9, the J gene TRBJ1-2, with 9 bases matching TRBD1. V lost 3 bases to trimming and J lost 4 bases; unmatched junction nucleotides: 7. In germline, CDR1 is SGDLS, CDR2 YYNGEE. This CDR3 spans 15 amino acids. The CDR3 bases are TGTGCCAGCAGCGCCTGGACAGGGGCGAGCTATGGCTACACCTTC. Protein: CASSAWTGASYGYTF.

This clone was seen more than once but under ten times. CDR3 region: CASSQDQFYTDTQYF. The DNA of the CDR3 is TGCGCCAGCAGCCAAGATCAGTTTTACACAGATACGCAGTATTTT. The rearrangement links TRBV4-1 to TRBJ2-3; D gene ambiguous. The CDR3 loop spans 15 amino acids. Germline assignment: CDR1 MGHRA and CDR2 YSYEKL. Trimming removed 0 bases at V and 2 bases at J, with 9 bases between.

This clone showed up just once. The rearrangement joins TRBV11-2 to TRBJ2-2, with 9 bases aligning to TRBD2. The V and J ends lost 8 bases and 2 bases, in that order; junction bases with no gene match: 15. The germline V gene has CDR1 SGHAT and CDR2 FQNNGV. The CDR3 consists of 18 residues. The CDR3 nucleotides are TGTGCCAGCGGGGAGGGGCGGAGCGGGAGGACAAACACCGGGGAGCTGTTTTTT. Its protein product is CASGEGRSGRTNTGELFF. The full variable domain, its missing parts supplied by reference TRBV11-2 and TRBJ2-2, is EAGVAQSPRYKIIEKRQSVAFWCNPISGHATLYWYQQILGQGPKLLIQFQNNGVVDDSQLPKDRFSAERLKGVDSTLKIQPAKLEDSAVYLCASGEGRSGRTNTGELFFGEGSRLTVL.

This rearrangement joins TRBV7-9 to TRBJ1-1; D may be TRBD1 (5 bases). The CDR3 consists of 14 residues. In germline, CDR1 is SEHNR, CDR2 FQNEAQ (reference sequence). Trimming stripped 1 base from V and 2 bases from J, with 8 bases between. For the CDR3, the DNA is TGTGCCAGCAGCTTAGTGCAGGGCAACACTGAAGCTTTCTTT. This codes for CASSLVQGNTEAFF.

This chain uses TRBV7-2 with TRBJ2-7, with 8 positions matching TRBD2. This CDR3 has 15 amino acids. CDR1 is SGHTA, CDR2 FQGNSA, per germline. J was trimmed by 2 bases and V by 1 base; bases with no gene match: 4. CDR3 nucleotide sequence: TGTGCCAGCAGCTTAGAGGGTAGCGGGACCTACGAGCAGTACTTC. Protein sequence: CASSLEGSGTYEQYF.

V gene TRBV7-2 combines with J gene TRBJ1-2; D may be TRBD1 (5 bases). In germline, CDR1 is SGHTA, CDR2 FQGNSA. CDR3 length equals 15 residues. V lost 2 bases to trimming and J lost 5 bases, with 15 bases between them. The CDR3 here is CASSLSPQGRYGYTF. CDR3 nucleotide sequence: TGTGCCAGCAGCTTATCTCCCCAGGGCCGGTATGGCTACACCTTC.

This chain uses TRBV28 with TRBJ1-2; D is ambiguous. Germline CDR1 MDHEN, CDR2 SYDVKM. CDR3 length: 10 residues. V lost 10 bases and J lost 4, with 7 bases in between. CDR3 sequence reads: CATGVYGYTF. In DNA, the CDR3 is TGTGCCACCGGGGTCTATGGCTACACCTTC.

The V and J genes are TRBV2 and TRBJ2-1, with D uncertain. CDR3 length: 12 amino acids. The germline V and J ends were trimmed by 8 bases and 5 bases, with 10 bases remaining between them. The germline gives CDR1 SNHLY, CDR2 FYNNEI. DNA for the CDR3: TGTGCCAGCGTGTGGAGAAACAATGAGCAGTTCTTC. Translating gives CASVWRNNEQFF. The complete variable domain, with remaining parts taken from reference TRBV2 and TRBJ2-1, reads EPEVTQTPSHQVTQMGQEVILRCVPISNHLYFYWYRQILGQKVEFLVSFYNNEISEKSEIFDDQFSVERPDGSNFTLKIRSTKLEDSAMYFCASVWRNNEQFFGPGTRLTVL.

In its sample, this clone was seen a few times. V and J are TRBV11-3 and TRBJ2-2; the match to TRBD1 covers 9 bases. The V segment lost 1 base and the J segment 6 bases; nucleotides outside the gene matches: 6. The CDR3 consists of 16 residues. Germline V CDR1 and CDR2: SGHNT, YENEEA. CDR3 DNA sequence: TGTGCCAGCAGCTTAGGAACCGGGACAGGGTCCGGGGAGCTGTTTTTT. It codes for CASSLGTGTGSGELFF.

The chain is built from TRBV5-6 and TRBJ2-5, with D hard to call. V shed 0 bases and J shed 2 bases, with 8 bases lying between them. CDR1 and CDR2 from the germline V gene are SGHDT and YYEEEE. The CDR3 runs 14 residues. CDR3 in amino acids: CASSLGEVQETQYF. The DNA for the CDR3 is TGTGCCAGCAGCTTGGGAGAGGTACAAGAGACCCAGTACTTC.

The chain links TRBV13 to TRBJ2-7, with 9 nucleotides matching TRBD1. The germline V gene has CDR1 PRHDT and CDR2 FYEKMQ (reference sequence). V dropped 7 bases and J dropped 5; count of bases not matched to a gene: 9. The CDR3 runs 14 residues. CDR3 DNA: TGTGCCAGCACCCTAAGGGGACAGGGACACGAGCAGTACTTC. Protein sequence: CASTLRGQGHEQYF.

The V gene is TRBV11-2, the J gene TRBJ2-7; the match to TRBD1 covers 10 bases. The CDR3 consists of 15 residues. CDR1 SGHAT and CDR2 FQNNGV come from the germline V gene. The V gene end was trimmed by 4 bases and the J gene end by 5 bases; junction bases not matched to a gene: 8. CDR3 DNA sequence: TGTGCCAGCAGCTACCCCGGGACAGGGGCCGACGAGCAGTACTTC. It codes for CASSYPGTGADEQYF.

V usage is TRBV6-5 and J usage is TRBJ2-7, with 9 bases aligning to TRBD1. Germline lookup yields CDR1 MNHEY and CDR2 SVGAGI. Trimming at V came to 5 bases and at J to 0 bases, leaving 5 bases not matched to a gene. The CDR3 is 15 residues long. The CDR3 loop reads CASSPYRGLSYEQYF. CDR3 DNA: TGTGCCAGCAGTCCCTACAGGGGGCTCTCCTACGAGCAGTACTTC.

This clone was found a few times. The J gene is TRBJ2-3, the V gene TRBV4-2; 7 positions agree with TRBD2. With V trimmed by 4 bases and J by 4 bases, 11 bases remained unmatched. The CDR3 totals 16 residues. Germline V gene sequence: CDR1 LGHNA, CDR2 YNFKEQ. The CDR3 sequence is CASSPQGEAGSDTQYF. The CDR3 DNA is TGTGCCAGCAGCCCCCAAGGCGAAGCGGGGTCAGATACGCAGTATTTT.

The rearrangement uses TRBV19 and TRBJ1-2; weak D call: TRBD1 (5 bases). Trimming pared 4 bases from V and 6 bases from J, leaving 12 bases between. The CDR3 runs to 13 residues. Germline assignment: CDR1 LNHDA and CDR2 SQIVND (reference sequence). The CDR3 region is CASSSQGADGYTF. The CDR3 DNA reads as TGTGCCAGTAGTAGTCAGGGCGCTGATGGCTACACCTTC.

This clone has just a few counts. This chain joins TRBV5-1 and TRBJ2-3, with D possibly matching TRBD1 (5 bases). CDR1 is SGHRS, CDR2 YFSETQ, per germline. V was cut by 0 bases and J by 8 bases, with 16 bases left in between. The CDR3 consists of 15 residues. The CDR3 here is CASSLEGQGSGTQYF. The CDR3 region has the DNA TGCGCCAGCAGCTTGGAGGGCCAGGGATCAGGTACGCAGTATTTT.

This clone is a singleton in its sample. The V and J genes are TRBV15 and TRBJ2-1; 7 bases map to TRBD2. Germline V gene lookup returns CDR1 LNHNV and CDR2 YYDKDF (reference sequence). The J segment lost 3 bases and the V segment lost 1 base, leaving 3 bases of the junction unmatched. The CDR3 contains 15 residues. The CDR3 DNA follows: TGTGCCACCAGCAGAGGTCGGGAGGTCTACAATGAGCAGTTCTTC. Encoded protein: CATSRGREVYNEQFF.

This CDR3 reads CASSRVTSGLYNEQFF. DNA of the CDR3: TGTGCCAGCAGTCGAGTGACTAGCGGGCTTTACAATGAGCAGTTCTTC. The V and J genes are TRBV6-6 and TRBJ2-1; 10 nucleotides align to TRBD2. Per germline, CDR1 MNHNY and CDR2 SVGAGI (reference sequence). This CDR3 contains 16 residues. After removal of 5 bases from V and 4 bases from J, the junction contained 8 bases not matched to a gene.

V gene TRBV21-1 combines with J gene TRBJ2-1; TRBD1, the table's D call, was not compared with the DNA. TRBV21-1 is an annotated pseudogene. The CDR3 is made up of 17 amino acids. CDR3 amino acids: CASSRKRTGDSNNEQFF. CDR3 DNA sequence: TGTGCCAGCAGCAGAAAAAGGACAGGGGATAGTAACAATGAGCAGTTCTTC.